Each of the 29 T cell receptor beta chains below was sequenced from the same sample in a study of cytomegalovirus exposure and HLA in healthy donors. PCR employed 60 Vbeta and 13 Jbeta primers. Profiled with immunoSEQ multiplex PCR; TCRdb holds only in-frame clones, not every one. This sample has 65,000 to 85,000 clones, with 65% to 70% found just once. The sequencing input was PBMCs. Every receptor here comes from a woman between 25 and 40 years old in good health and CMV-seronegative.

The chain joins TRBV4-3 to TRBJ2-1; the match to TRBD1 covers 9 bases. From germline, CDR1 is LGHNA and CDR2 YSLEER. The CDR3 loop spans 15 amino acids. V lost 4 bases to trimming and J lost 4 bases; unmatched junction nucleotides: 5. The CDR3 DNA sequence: TGCGCCAGCAGCCTGTTGGGACAGGGTTACAATGAGCAGTTCTTC. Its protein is CASSLLGQGYNEQFF.

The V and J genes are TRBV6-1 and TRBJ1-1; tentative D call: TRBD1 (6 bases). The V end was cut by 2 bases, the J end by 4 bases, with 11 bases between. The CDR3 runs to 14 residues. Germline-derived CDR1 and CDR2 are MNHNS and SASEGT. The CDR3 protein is CASSERRGGTEAFF. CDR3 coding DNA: TGTGCCAGCAGTGAAAGAAGGGGGGGCACTGAAGCTTTCTTT.

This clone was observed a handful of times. CDR3 DNA: TGTGCCAGCAGTGACACAGGGGGACATGGCTACACCTTC. It yields the protein CASSDTGGHGYTF. The V call is TRBV6-6, the J call TRBJ1-2; 8 bases align to TRBD1. CDR3 length: 13 residues. V shed 5 bases and J 6 bases; nucleotides not matched to a gene: 5. Per the germline V gene, CDR1 is MNHNY and CDR2 is SVGAGI (reference sequence).

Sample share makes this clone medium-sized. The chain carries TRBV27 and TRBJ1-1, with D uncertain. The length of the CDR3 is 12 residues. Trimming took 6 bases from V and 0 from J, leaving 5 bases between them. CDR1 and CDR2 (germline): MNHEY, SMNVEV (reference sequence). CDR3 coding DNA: TGTGCCAGCAGACAGTTGAACACTGAAGCTTTCTTT. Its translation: CASRQLNTEAFF.

CDR3 loop: CASSVDQGGKLFF. The CDR3 nucleotides are TGTGCCAGCAGCGTAGACCAGGGTGGAAAACTGTTTTTT. The chain combines TRBV9 with TRBJ1-4; D perhaps matches TRBD1 (5 bases). The ends were cut back, 0 bases at V and 10 bases at J, with 10 bases in the middle. The germline gives CDR1 SGDLS, CDR2 YYNGEE. The CDR3 sequence is 13 residues long.

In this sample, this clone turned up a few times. CDR3 in amino acids: CASSPSLAESYEQYF. The DNA for the CDR3 is TGTGCCAGCTCACCAAGCCTAGCGGAATCCTACGAGCAGTACTTC. J is TRBJ2-7 and V is TRBV18, with 7 bases lining up with TRBD2. J gave up 1 base and V 2 bases, and 5 bases lay outside the gene matches. There are 15 residues in the CDR3. Germline V gene sequence: CDR1 KGHSH, CDR2 LQKENI.

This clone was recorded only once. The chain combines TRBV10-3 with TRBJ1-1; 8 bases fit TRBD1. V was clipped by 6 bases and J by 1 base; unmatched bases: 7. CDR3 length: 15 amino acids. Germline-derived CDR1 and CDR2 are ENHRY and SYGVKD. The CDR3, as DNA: TGTGCCATCAGAGAGGACAGGGCGGAGAACACTGAAGCTTTCTTT. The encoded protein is CAIREDRAENTEAFF.

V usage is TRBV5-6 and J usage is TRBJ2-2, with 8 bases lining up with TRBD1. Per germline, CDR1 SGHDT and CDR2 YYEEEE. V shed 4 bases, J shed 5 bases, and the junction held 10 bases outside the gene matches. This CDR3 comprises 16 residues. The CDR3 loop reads CASSNLRQGRTGELFF. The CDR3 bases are TGTGCCAGCAGCAACCTAAGACAGGGGAGAACCGGGGAGCTGTTTTTT.

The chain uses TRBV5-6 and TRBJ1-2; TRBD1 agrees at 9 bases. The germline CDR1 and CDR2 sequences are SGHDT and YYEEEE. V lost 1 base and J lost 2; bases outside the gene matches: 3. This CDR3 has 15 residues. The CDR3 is CASSLRTGGNYGYTF. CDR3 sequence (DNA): TGTGCCAGCAGCTTGAGAACAGGGGGCAACTATGGCTACACCTTC.

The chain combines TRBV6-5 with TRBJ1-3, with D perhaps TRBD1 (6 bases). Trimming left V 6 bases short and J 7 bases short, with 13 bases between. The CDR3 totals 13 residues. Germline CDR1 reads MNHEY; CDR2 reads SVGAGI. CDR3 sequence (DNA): TGTGCCAGCAGCACAGGGAGACTTAACACCATATATTTT. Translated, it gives CASSTGRLNTIYF.

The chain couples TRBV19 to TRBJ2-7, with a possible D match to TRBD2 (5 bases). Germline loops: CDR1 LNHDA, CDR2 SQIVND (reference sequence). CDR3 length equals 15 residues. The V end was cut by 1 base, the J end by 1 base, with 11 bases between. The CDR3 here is CASSIGTGRSYEQYF. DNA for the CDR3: TGTGCCAGTAGTATAGGCACGGGAAGATCCTACGAGCAGTACTTC.

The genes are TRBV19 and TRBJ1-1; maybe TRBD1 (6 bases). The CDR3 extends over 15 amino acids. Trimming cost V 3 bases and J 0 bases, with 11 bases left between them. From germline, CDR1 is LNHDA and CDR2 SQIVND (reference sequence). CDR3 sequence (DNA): TGTGCCAGTAGTATTTCAGGGGCTTTGAACACTGAAGCTTTCTTT. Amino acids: CASSISGALNTEAFF.

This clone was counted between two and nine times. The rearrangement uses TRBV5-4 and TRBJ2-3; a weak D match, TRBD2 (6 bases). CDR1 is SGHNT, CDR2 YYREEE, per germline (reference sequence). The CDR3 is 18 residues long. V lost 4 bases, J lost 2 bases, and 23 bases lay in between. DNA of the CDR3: TGTGCCAGCAGCCCCCGGACCCGACTAGTCTCTGTCACAGATACGCAGTATTTT. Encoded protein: CASSPRTRLVSVTDTQYF.

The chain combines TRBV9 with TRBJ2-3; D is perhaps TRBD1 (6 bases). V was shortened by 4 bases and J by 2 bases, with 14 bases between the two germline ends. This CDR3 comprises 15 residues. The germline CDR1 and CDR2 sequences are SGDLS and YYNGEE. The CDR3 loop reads CASSLQGTLTDTQYF. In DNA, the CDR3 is TGTGCCAGCAGCCTGCAGGGGACCCTCACAGATACGCAGTATTTT.

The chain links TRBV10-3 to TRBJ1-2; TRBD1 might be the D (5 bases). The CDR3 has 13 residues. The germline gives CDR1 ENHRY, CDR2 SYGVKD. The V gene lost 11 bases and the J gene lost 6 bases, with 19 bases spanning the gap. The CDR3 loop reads CAYHPGGINGYTF. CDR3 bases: TGTGCCTACCATCCCGGGGGGATTAATGGCTACACCTTC.

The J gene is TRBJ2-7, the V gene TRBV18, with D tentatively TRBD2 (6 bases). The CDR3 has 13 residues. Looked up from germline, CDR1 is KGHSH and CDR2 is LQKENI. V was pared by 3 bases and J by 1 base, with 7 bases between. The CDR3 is CASSPGRSYEQYF. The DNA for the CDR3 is TGTGCCAGCTCACCGGGGAGGTCCTACGAGCAGTACTTC.

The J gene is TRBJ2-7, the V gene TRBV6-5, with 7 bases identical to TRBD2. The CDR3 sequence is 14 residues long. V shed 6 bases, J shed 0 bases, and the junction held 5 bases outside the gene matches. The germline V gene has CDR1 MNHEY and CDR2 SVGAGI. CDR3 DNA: TGTGCCAGCAGGTCTAGCGGCACCTCCTACGAGCAGTACTTC. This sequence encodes CASRSSGTSYEQYF.

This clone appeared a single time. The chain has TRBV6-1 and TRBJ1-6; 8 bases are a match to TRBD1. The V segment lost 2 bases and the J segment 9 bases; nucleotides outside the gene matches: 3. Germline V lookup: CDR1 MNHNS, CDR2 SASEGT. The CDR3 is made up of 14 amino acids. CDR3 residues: CASSEMDRVSPLHF. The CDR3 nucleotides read TGTGCCAGCAGTGAAATGGACAGGGTTTCACCCCTCCACTTT.

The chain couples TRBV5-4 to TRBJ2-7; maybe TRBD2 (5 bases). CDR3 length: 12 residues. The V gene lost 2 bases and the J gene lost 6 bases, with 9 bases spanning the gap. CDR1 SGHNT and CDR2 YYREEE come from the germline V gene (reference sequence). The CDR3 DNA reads TGTGCCAGCAGCTTAGGCGGGCTCGAGCAGTACTTC. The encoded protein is CASSLGGLEQYF.

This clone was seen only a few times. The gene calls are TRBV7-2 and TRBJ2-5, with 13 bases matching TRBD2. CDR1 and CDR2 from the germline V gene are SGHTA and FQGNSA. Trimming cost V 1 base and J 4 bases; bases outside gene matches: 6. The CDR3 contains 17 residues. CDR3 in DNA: TGTGCCAGCAGCTTAGGACTAGCGGGGGGCCGGCGAGAGACCCAGTACTTC. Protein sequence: CASSLGLAGGRRETQYF.

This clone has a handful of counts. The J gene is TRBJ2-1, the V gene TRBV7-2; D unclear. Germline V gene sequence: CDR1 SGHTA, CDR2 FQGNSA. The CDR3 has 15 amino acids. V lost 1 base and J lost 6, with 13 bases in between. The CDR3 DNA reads TGTGCCAGCAGCTTAGAGTATTCCGGTGGCAATGAGCAGTTCTTC. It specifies CASSLEYSGGNEQFF. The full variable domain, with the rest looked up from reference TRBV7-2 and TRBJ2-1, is GAGVSQSPSNKVTEKGKDVELRCDPISGHTALYWYRQSLGQGLEFLIYFQGNSAPDKSGLPSDRFSAERTGGSVSTLTIQRTQQEDSAVYLCASSLEYSGGNEQFFGPGTRLTVL.

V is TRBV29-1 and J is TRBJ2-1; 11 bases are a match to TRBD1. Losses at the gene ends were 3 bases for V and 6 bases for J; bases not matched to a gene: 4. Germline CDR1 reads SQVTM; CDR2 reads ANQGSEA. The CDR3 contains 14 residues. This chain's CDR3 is CSVDPGTGGNEQFF. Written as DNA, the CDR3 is TGCAGCGTTGATCCCGGGACAGGGGGCAATGAGCAGTTCTTC.

In nucleotides, the CDR3 is TGTGCCAGCAGTACGGGACAGCCTAATCAGCCCCAGCATTTT. Translating it yields CASSTGQPNQPQHF. J is TRBJ1-5 and V is TRBV6-6, with 7 bases identical to TRBD1. CDR3 length: 14 amino acids. The germline V gene has CDR1 MNHNY and CDR2 SVGAGI (reference sequence). The junction had 5 bases not matched to a gene; V was cut back by 5 bases and J by 4 bases.

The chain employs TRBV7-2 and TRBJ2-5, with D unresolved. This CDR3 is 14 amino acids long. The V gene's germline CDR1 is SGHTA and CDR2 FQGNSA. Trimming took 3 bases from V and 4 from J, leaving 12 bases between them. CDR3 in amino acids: CASSFGGDGETQYF. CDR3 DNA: TGTGCCAGCAGCTTTGGCGGTGACGGAGAGACCCAGTACTTC.

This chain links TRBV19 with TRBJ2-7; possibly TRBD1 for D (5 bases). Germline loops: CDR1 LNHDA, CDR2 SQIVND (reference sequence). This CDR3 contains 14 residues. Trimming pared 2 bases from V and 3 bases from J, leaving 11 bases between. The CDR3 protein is CASSINQGVYEQYF. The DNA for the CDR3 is TGTGCCAGTAGTATAAATCAGGGCGTCTACGAGCAGTACTTC.

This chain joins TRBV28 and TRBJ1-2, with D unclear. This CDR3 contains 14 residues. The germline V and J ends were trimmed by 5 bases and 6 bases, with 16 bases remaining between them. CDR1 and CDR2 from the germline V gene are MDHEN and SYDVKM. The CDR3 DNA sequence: TGTGCCAGCAGTCCCCCGGGGTACCGAAATGGCTACACCTTC. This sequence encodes CASSPPGYRNGYTF.

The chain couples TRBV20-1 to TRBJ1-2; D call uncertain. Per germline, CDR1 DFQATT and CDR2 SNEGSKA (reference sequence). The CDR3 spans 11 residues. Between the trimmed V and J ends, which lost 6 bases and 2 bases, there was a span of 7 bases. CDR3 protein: CSATENYGYTF. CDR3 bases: TGCAGTGCCACAGAAAACTATGGCTACACCTTC.

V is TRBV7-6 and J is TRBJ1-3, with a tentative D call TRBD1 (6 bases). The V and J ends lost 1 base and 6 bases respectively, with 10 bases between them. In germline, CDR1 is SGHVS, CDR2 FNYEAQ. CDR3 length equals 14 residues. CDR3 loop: CASSLGQDLNTIYF. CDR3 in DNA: TGTGCCAGCAGCTTAGGACAGGACCTAAACACCATATATTTT. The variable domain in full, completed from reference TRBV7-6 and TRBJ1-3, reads GAGVSQSPRYKVTKRGQDVALRCDPISGHVSLYWYRQALGQGPEFLTYFNYEAQQDKSGLPNDRFSAERPEGSISTLTIQRTEQRDSAMYRCASSLGQDLNTIYFGEGSWLTVV.

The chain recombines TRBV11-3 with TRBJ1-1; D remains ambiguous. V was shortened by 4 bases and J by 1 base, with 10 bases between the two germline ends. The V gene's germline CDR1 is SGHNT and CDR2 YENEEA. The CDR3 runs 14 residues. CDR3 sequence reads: CASSSYRRNTEAFF. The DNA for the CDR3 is TGTGCCAGCAGCTCCTACAGACGGAACACTGAAGCTTTCTTT.